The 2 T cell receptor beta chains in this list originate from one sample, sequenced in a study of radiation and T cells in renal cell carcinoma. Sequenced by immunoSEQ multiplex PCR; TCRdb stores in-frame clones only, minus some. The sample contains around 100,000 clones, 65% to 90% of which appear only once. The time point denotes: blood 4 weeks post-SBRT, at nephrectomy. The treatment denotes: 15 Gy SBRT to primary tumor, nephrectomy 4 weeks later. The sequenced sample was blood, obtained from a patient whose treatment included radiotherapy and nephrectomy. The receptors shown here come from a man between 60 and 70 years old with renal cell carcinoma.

The CDR3 loop is CASRRTLNTEAFF. The CDR3 DNA reads TGTGCCAGCAGAAGGACGTTGAACACTGAAGCTTTCTTT. The chain couples TRBV28 to TRBJ1-1; no definite D call. Trimming removed 6 bases at V and 0 bases at J, with 8 bases between. This CDR3 contains 13 residues. Germline V gives CDR1 MDHEN, CDR2 SYDVKM.

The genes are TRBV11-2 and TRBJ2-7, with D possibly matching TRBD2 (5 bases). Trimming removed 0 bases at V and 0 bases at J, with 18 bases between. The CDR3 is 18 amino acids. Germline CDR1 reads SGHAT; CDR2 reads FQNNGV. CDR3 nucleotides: TGTGCCAGCAGCTTAGATTCAGGAGGCATTCTGAGCTCCTACGAGCAGTACTTC. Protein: CASSLDSGGILSSYEQYF.